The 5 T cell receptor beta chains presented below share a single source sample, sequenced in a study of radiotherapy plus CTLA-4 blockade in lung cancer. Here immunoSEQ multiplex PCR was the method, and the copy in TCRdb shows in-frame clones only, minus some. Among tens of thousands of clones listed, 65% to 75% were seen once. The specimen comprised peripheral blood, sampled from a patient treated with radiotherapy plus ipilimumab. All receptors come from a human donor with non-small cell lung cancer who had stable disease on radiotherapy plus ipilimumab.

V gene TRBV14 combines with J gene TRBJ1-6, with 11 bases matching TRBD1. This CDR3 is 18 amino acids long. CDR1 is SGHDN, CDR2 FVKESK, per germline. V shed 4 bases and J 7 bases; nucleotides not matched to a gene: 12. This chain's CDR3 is CASSPPTIGTGGNSPLHF. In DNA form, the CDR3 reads TGTGCCAGCAGCCCACCTACTATAGGGACAGGGGGAAATTCACCCCTCCACTTT.

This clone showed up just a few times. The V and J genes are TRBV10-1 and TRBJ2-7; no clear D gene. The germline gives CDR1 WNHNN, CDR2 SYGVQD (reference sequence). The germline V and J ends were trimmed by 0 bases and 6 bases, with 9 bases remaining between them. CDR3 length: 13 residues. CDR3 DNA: TGCGCCAGCAGTGAGTCGACAAGCTCCGAGCAGTACTTC. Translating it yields CASSESTSSEQYF.

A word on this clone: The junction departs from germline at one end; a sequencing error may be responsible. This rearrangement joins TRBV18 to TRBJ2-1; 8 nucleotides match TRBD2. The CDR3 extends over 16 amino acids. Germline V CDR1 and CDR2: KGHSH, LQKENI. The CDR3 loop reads CASSTPLAGGTNEQFF. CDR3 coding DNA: TGTGCCAGCTCAACACCTCTCGCGGGGGGAACAAATGAGCAGTTCTTC.

The CDR3 region is CASSLSDRNTEAFF. The CDR3 DNA follows: TGTGCCAGCAGCTTATCAGACAGGAACACTGAAGCTTTCTTT. The chain couples TRBV7-2 to TRBJ1-1, with D possibly being TRBD1 (5 bases). There are 14 residues in the CDR3. With 2 bases removed from V and 1 base from J, the gap between germline ends came to 8 bases. From germline, CDR1 is SGHTA and CDR2 FQGNSA.

CDR3 coding DNA: TGCGCCAGCAGCCCCGGGACTAACACCGGGGAGCTGTTTTTT. Encoded protein: CASSPGTNTGELFF. The rearrangement links TRBV4-3 to TRBJ2-2; maybe TRBD2 (6 bases). The V end lost 4 bases, the J end lost 2 bases, and 8 bases lay between the germline ends. CDR1 and CDR2 (germline): LGHNA, YSLEER. The CDR3 is 14 amino acids.